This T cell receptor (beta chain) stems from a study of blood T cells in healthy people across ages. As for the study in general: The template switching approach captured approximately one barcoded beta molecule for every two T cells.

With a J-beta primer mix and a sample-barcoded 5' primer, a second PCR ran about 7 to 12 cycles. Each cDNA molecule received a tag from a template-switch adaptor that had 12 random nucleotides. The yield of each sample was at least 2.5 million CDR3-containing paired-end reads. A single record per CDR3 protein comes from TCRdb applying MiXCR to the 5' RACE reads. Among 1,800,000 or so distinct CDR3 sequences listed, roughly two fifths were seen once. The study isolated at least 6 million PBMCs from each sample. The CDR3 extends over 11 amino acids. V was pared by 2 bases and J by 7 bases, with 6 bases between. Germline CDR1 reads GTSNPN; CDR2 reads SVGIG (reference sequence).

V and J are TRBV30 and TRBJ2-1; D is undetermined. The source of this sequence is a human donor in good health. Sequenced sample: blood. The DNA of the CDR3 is TGTGCCTGGAGTATTGGTAATGAGCAGTTCTTC. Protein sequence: CAWSIGNEQFF.